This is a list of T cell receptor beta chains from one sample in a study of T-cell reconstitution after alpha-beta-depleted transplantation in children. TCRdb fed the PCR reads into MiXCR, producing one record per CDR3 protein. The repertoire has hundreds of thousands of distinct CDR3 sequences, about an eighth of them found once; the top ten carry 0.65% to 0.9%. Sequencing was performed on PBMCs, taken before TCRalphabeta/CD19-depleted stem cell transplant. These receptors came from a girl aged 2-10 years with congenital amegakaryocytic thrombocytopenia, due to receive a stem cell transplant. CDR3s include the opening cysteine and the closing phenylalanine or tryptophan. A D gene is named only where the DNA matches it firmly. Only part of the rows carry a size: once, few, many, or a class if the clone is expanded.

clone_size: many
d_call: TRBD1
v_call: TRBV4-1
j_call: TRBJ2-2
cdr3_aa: CASSQAGQVVTGELFF

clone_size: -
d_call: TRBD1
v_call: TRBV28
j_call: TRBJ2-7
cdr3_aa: CASSLTGLPYEQYF

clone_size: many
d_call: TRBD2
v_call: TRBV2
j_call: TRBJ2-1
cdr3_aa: CASSYPGLGVDEQFF

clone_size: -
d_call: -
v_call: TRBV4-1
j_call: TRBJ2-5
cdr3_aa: CASSQDRREETQYF

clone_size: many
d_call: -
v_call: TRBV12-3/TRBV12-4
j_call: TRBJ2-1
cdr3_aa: CASSLPPGPPAQFF

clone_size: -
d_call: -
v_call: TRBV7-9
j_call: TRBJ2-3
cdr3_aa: CASSPGTLGDTQYF

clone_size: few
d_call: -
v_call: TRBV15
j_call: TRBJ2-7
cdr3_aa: CATSETGRYCEQYF

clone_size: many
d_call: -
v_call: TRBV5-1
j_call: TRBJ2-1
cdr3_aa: CASRTSVGLDYNEQFF

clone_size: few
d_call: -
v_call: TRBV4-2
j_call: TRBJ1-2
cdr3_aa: CASSQETGSYTF

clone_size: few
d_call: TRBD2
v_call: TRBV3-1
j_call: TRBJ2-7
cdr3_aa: CASSQLAGVNEQYF

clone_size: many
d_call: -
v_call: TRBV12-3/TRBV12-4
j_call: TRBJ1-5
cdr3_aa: CASSLAPTPQHF

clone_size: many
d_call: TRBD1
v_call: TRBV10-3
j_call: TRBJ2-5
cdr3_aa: CAILGDREETQYF

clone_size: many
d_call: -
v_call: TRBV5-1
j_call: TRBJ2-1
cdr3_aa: CASSLEQGIWNEQFF

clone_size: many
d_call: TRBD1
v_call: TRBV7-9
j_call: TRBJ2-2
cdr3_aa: CASSLYSGTGGEELFF

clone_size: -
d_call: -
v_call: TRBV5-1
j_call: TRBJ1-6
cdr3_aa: CASSLAGDSPLHF

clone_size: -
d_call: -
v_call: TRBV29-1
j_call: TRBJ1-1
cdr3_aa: CSVDWRFPINTEAFF

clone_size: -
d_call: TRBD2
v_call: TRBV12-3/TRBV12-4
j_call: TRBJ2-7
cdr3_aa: CASSLVGGPREQYF

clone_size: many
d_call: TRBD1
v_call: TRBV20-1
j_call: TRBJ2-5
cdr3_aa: CSAREIHGTGVPETQYF

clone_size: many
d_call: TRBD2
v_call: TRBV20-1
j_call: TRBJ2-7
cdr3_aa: CSARDGTSGRAVPTYEQYF

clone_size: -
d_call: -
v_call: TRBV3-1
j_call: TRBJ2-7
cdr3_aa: CASSQEAREQYF

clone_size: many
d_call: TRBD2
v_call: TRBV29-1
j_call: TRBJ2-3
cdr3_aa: CSVPGLARSTDTQYF

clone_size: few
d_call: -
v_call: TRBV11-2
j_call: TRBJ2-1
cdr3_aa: CASSLWADYYNEQFF

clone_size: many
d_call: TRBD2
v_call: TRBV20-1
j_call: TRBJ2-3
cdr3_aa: CSANGKGVAGEADTQYF

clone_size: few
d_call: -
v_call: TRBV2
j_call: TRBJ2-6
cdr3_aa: CASSVRLSGANVLTF

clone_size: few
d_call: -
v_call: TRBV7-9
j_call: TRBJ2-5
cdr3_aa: CASSSRIQETQYF

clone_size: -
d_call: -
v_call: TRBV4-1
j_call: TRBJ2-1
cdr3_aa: CASSSPLRGYNEQFF

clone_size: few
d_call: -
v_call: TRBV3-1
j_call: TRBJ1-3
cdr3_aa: CASSQGPVGTIYF

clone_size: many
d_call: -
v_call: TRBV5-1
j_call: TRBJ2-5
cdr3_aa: CASSLSHRDGQETQYF

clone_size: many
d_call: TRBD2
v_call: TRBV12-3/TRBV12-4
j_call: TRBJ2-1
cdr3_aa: CATLGRASDEQFF

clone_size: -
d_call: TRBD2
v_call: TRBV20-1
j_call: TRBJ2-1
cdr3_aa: CSATGTSRRGEQFF

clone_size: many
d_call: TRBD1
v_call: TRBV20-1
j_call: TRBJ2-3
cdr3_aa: CSASWTGPDTQYF

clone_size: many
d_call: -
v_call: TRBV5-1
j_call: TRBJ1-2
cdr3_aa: CASSFAGTEGYTF

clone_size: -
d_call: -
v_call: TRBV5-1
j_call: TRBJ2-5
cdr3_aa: CASSLETGKQETQYF

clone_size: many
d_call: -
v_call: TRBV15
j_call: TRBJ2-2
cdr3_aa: CATSRPPLNTGELFF

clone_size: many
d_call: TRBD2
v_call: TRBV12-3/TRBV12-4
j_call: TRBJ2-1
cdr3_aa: CASRGGLAGDNEQFF

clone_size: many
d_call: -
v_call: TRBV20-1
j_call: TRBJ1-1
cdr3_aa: CSAGHERSEAFF

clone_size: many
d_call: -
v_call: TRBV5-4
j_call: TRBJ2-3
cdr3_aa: CASSSGATPRTQYF

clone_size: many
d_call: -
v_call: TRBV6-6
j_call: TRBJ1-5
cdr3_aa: CASKSGSNQPQHF

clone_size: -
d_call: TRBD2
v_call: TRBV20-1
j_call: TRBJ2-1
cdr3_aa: CSAIRGTRNEQFF

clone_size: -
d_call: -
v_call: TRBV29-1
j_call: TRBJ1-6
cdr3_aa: CSSRDRQPPSSYNSPLHF

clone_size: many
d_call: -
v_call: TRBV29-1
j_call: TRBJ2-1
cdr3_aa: CSVVGEGTYNEQFF

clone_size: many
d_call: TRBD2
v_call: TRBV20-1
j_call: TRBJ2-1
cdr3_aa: CSAEIAGGDNEQFF

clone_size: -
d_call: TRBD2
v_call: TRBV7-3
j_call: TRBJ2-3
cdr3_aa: CASSLTGLGHDTQYF

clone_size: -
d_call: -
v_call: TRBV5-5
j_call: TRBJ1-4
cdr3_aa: CASSQGSGATNEKLFF

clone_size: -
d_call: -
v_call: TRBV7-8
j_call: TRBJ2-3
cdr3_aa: CASSLARVVGLKDTDTQYF

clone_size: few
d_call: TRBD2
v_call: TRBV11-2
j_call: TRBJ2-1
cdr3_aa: CASSSIAGGPPYEQFF

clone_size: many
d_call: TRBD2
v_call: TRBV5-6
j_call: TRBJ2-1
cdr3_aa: CASSLVVSGRGRGEQFF

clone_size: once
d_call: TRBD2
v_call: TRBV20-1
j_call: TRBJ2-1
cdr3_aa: CSALSGTRYNEQFF

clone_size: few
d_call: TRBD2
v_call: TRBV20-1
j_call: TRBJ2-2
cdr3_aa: CSAREPGRVNTGELFF

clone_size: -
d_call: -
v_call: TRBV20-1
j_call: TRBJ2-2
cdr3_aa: CSARELGDNTGELFF